This TCR beta chain originates from a study of blood T cell repertoires in COVID-19. In the study overall: The cDNA or gDNA used as material had been derived from T cells, B-cell-depleted T cells, or PBMCs.

One Seattle source followed patients from active infection through their disease course. Original processing notes: Counts of nucleated cells, estimated from reference gene primer amplification, were obtained. The method was immunoSEQ multiplex PCR; TCRdb's version includes in-frame clones alone and lacks a portion of them. The V and J calls and clone size come from that table; D and trimming were worked out from the DNA. The table includes more than 300,000 clones, about 87% detected once. This CDR3 is built from 12 residues. Germline-derived CDR1 and CDR2 are MGHRA and YSYEKL. Trimming pared 4 bases from V and 8 bases from J, leaving 11 bases between.

Sequencing was performed on peripheral blood. This clonotype was sampled from a woman between 25 and 40 years old with COVID-19, enrolled during active disease. The J gene is TRBJ1-1, the V gene TRBV4-1; no definite D call. The CDR3 region is CASSLSGYEAFF. The CDR3 DNA is TGCGCCAGCAGCCTCTCAGGTTACGAAGCTTTCTTT.